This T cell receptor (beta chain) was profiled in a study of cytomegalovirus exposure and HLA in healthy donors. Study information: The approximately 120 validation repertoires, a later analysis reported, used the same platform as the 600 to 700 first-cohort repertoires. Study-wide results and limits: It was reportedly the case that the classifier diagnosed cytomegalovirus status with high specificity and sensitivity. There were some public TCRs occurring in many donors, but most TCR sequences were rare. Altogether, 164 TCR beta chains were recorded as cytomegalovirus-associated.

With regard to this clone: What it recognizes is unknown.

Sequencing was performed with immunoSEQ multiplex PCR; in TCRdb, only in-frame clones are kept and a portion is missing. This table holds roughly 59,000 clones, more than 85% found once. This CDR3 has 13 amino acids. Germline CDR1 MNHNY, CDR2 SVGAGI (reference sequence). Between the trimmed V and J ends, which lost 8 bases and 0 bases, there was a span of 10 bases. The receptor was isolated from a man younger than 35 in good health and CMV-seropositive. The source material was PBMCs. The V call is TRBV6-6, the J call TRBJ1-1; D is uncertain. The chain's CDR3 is CASLPGLNTEAFF. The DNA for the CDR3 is TGTGCCAGCCTCCCGGGGTTGAACACTGAAGCTTTCTTT.